The 19 T cell receptor beta chains reported below all come from one sample, sequenced in a study of CD8 T cells in ankylosing spondylitis. General study results and limits: There was a TCR beta motif, made of 7 or 8 highly homologous variants, that appeared characteristic of ankylosing spondylitis blood.

Their antigen targets remain unknown. TCRdb recomputed calls from the 5' RACE reads with MiXCR, one row per CDR3 protein. The sample lists about 210,000 distinct CDR3 sequences; about 6.7% were seen once. Sequencing was performed on blood, either unsorted or a sorted T cell fraction (not recorded which). The source is a male donor with ankylosing spondylitis.

This clonotype occurred a few times. The chain links TRBV3-1 to TRBJ2-7, with 9 bases that match TRBD2. This CDR3 is built from 15 residues. The germline CDR1 and CDR2 sequences are LGHDT and YNNKEL (reference sequence). V dropped 4 bases and J dropped 3; count of bases not matched to a gene: 7. The CDR3 DNA is TGTGCCAGCAGCCCCGGACTAGCGCCAATCTACGAGCAGTACTTC. It codes for CASSPGLAPIYEQYF.

This clonotype was seen many times. This chain links TRBV12-3 or TRBV12-4 with TRBJ2-1; D ambiguous. Trimming removed 10 bases at V and 6 bases at J, with 22 bases between. The CDR3 extends over 15 amino acids. CDR3 region: CATARWGSIGNEQFF. DNA for the CDR3: TGTGCCACTGCCCGATGGGGTTCCATCGGCAATGAGCAGTTCTTC.

This clonotype was found many times. V gene TRBV20-1 combines with J gene TRBJ2-7; tentative D call: TRBD1 (7 bases). CDR1 and CDR2 (germline): DFQATT, SNEGSKA (reference sequence). Between the trimmed V and J ends, which lost 3 bases and 3 bases, there was a span of 18 bases. The CDR3 is made up of 15 amino acids. This CDR3 is CSARSPGTAGYEQYF. The CDR3 region has the DNA TGCAGTGCTAGGTCCCCCGGGACAGCGGGCTACGAGCAGTACTTC.

This clonotype was picked up a small number of times. The gene calls are TRBV27 and TRBJ2-5; tentatively, D is TRBD1 or TRBD2 (5 bases each). V shed 3 bases and J shed 5 bases, with 13 bases lying between them. From germline, CDR1 is MNHEY and CDR2 SMNVEV (reference sequence). This CDR3 region has 14 residues. CDR3: CASSFTGAQETQYF. The CDR3 DNA is TGTGCCAGCAGTTTTACCGGGGCCCAGGAGACCCAGTACTTC.

This clonotype has more than one count but fewer than ten. The chain combines TRBV9 with TRBJ2-7, with 7 bases lining up with TRBD2. The length of the CDR3 is 14 residues. V shed 0 bases, J shed 3 bases, and the junction held 3 bases outside the gene matches. Germline-derived CDR1 and CDR2 are SGDLS and YYNGEE. The CDR3 here is CASSVGAGVYEQYF. CDR3 sequence (DNA): TGTGCCAGCAGCGTAGGGGCGGGGGTCTACGAGCAGTACTTC. The variable domain in full, with the rest retrieved from reference TRBV9 and TRBJ2-7, is DSGVTQTPKHLITATGQRVTLRCSPRSGDLSVYWYQQSLDQGLQFLIQYYNGEERAKGNILERFSAQQFPDLHSELNLSSLELGDSALYFCASSVGAGVYEQYFGPGTRLTVT.

The chain combines TRBV27 with TRBJ1-1; D unclear. The CDR3 has 15 residues. Germline loops: CDR1 MNHEY, CDR2 SMNVEV (reference sequence). Trimming pared 2 bases from V and 1 base from J, leaving 11 bases between. The CDR3 region is CASSLVVGRNTEAFF. CDR3 nucleotides: TGTGCCAGCAGTTTAGTGGTGGGGAGGAACACTGAAGCTTTCTTT.

The rearrangement joins TRBV20-1 to TRBJ2-7, with D hard to call. Germline CDR1 is DFQATT and CDR2 is SNEGSKA (reference sequence). The CDR3 covers 13 residues. V lost 3 bases and J lost 3, with 12 bases in between. The DNA of the CDR3 is TGCAGTGCTAGGAGGCTAGGGAACTACGAGCAGTACTTC. Protein sequence: CSARRLGNYEQYF.

This clonotype showed up many times. The V and J genes are TRBV28 and TRBJ2-1, with D uncertain. V was cut by 3 bases and J by 7 bases, with 7 bases left in between. The germline CDR1 and CDR2 sequences are MDHEN and SYDVKM. This CDR3 comprises 12 residues. CDR3 DNA sequence: TGTGCCAGCAGTTTCCCGACAAATGAGCAGTTCTTC. This gives the protein CASSFPTNEQFF.

This clonotype was recorded many times. The chain is built from TRBV6-2 or TRBV6-3 and TRBJ2-1, with 13 bases that match TRBD2. The CDR3 runs to 16 residues. J gave up 6 bases and V 3 bases, and 5 bases lay outside the gene matches. The germline V gene has CDR1 MNHEY and CDR2 SVGEGT. CDR3 in amino acids: CASSYPLAGGFNEQFF. The CDR3 DNA reads TGTGCCAGCAGTTATCCACTAGCGGGAGGGTTCAATGAGCAGTTCTTC.

This clonotype was detected many times. The CDR3 protein is CASSLGRGVEQFF. CDR3 coding DNA: TGTGCCAGCAGCTTAGGCAGGGGGGTAGAGCAGTTCTTC. The chain uses TRBV11-2 and TRBJ2-1; D is possibly TRBD1 (7 bases). Trimming took off 1 base at V and 10 bases at J, with 11 bases between the two ends. There are 13 residues in the CDR3. Germline CDR1 is SGHAT and CDR2 is FQNNGV.

A note on this clonotype: This sequence may be a read error, since a much larger clone differs from it by one base. It is likely a read error, because the conserved phenylalanine at the end of the CDR3 is missing. J is TRBJ2-1 and V is TRBV28; no clear D. V lost 8 bases, J lost 9 bases, and 14 bases lay in between. This CDR3 spans 12 amino acids. Germline assignment: CDR1 MDHEN and CDR2 SYDVKM. Here the CDR3 DNA reads TGTGCCAGCGGAACCCGCAGCGTTGAGCAGTTCCTC. It yields the protein CASGTRSVEQFL.

This clonotype was seen many times. The genes are TRBV7-2 and TRBJ2-1; 9 bases match TRBD2. Germline CDR1 SGHTA, CDR2 FQGNSA. V trimming: 1 base; J trimming: 3 bases; junction bases outside the gene matches: 4. The CDR3 has 16 amino acids. CDR3 sequence: CASSLGRGGIYNEQFF. The CDR3 nucleotides read TGTGCCAGCAGCTTAGGGCGGGGGGGCATCTACAATGAGCAGTTCTTC. The whole variable domain, remainder taken from reference TRBV7-2 and TRBJ2-1, is GAGVSQSPSNKVTEKGKDVELRCDPISGHTALYWYRQSLGQGLEFLIYFQGNSAPDKSGLPSDRFSAERTGGSVSTLTIQRTQQEDSAVYLCASSLGRGGIYNEQFFGPGTRLTVL.

In its sample, this clonotype was seen a few times. V gene TRBV20-1 combines with J gene TRBJ2-7; tentatively, D is TRBD2 (5 bases). Trimming took 5 bases from V and 2 from J, leaving 16 bases between them. This CDR3 has 14 residues. Germline V lookup: CDR1 DFQATT, CDR2 SNEGSKA (reference sequence). The CDR3 sequence is CSAPHYGNPYEQYF. The CDR3 bases are TGCAGTGCTCCTCATTACGGGAATCCCTACGAGCAGTACTTC.

At least ten counts were recorded for this clonotype. The CDR3: CSASPPSENIQYF. The CDR3 DNA reads as TGCAGTGCGAGCCCCCCTAGCGAGAACATTCAGTACTTC. The chain is built from TRBV20-1 and TRBJ2-4; a weak D match, TRBD2 (6 bases). V lost 6 bases, J lost 7 bases, and 16 bases lay in between. CDR1 and CDR2 (germline): DFQATT, SNEGSKA (reference sequence). CDR3 size: 13 residues.

With respect to this clonotype: A much larger clone sits a single nucleotide away, making a read error possible. The chain links TRBV12-3 or TRBV12-4 to TRBJ1-6; TRBD1 might be the D (6 bases). The CDR3 has 14 residues. The ends were cut back, 5 bases at V and 12 bases at J, with 17 bases in the middle. The CDR3 protein is CASSPRGGDLPLHF. In DNA form, the CDR3 reads TGTGCCAGCAGTCCCAGGGGAGGCGATTTACCCCTCCACTTT.

This clonotype was detected many times. The chain combines TRBV29-1 with TRBJ1-1; D uncertain. Trimming removed 6 bases from V and 1 base from J, with 6 bases in between. The CDR3 totals 11 residues. Looked up from germline, CDR1 is SQVTM and CDR2 is ANQGSEA. DNA of the CDR3: TGCAGCGTCTACAGGAACACTGAAGCTTTCTTT. This sequence encodes CSVYRNTEAFF.

This clonotype was observed a handful of times. V usage is TRBV6-2 or TRBV6-3 and J usage is TRBJ2-7; D uncertain. The germline V gene has CDR1 MNHEY and CDR2 SVGEGT. This CDR3 comprises 14 residues. V gave up 2 bases and J gave up 1 base, with 9 bases separating them. Written as DNA, the CDR3 is TGTGCCAGCAGTTACGGGGTCAGGTCCTACGAGCAGTACTTC. Translated, it gives CASSYGVRSYEQYF.

This clonotype has a count of ten or more. This chain connects TRBV7-8 to TRBJ2-7, with D uncertain. V dropped 3 bases and J dropped 3 bases, with 6 bases sitting between them. CDR1 and CDR2 from the germline V gene are SGHVS and FQNEAQ. This CDR3 contains 12 residues. CDR3 residues: CASSFTGYEQYF. The CDR3 coding sequence is TGTGCCAGCAGCTTCACGGGCTACGAGCAGTACTTC.

This chain links TRBV10-3 with TRBJ1-4; D not resolved. The ends were cut back, 3 bases at V and 7 bases at J, with 15 bases in the middle. Germline loops: CDR1 ENHRY, CDR2 SYGVKD. The CDR3 sequence is 15 residues long. CDR3 loop: CAISDFERSGEKLFF. The DNA for the CDR3 is TGTGCCATCAGTGATTTCGAGAGGTCCGGTGAAAAACTGTTTTTT.